Below, 8 T cell receptor beta chains from the same sample are listed, as sequenced in a study of CD8 T cells in ankylosing spondylitis (dated by TCRdb to between 2016 and 2019). Study-wide conclusions, independent of this receptor: Blood from ankylosing spondylitis patients appeared to be characterized by a TCR beta motif made up of several highly homologous amino acid variants.

Receptors were amplified or captured by 5' RACE. The sequencer listed for this sample is Illumina HiSeq 2500. The raw public data were reprocessed by TCRdb itself: fastp quality trimming at Q25, MiXCR clonotype calling, in-frame beta chains only. For every CDR3 protein sequence, its rows merge into one entry that carries the most common genes and DNA. For this sample the table gives hundreds of thousands of distinct CDR3 sequences, of which approximately 12% were detected only once. The leading ten clones occupy approximately 0.5% of the sample. The antigens for these receptors are not known. Specimen: blood, either unsorted or a sorted T cell fraction (not recorded which). Receptors were obtained from a male donor with ankylosing spondylitis.

This clonotype has only a few counts. The rearrangement uses TRBV29-1 and TRBJ1-1; the match to TRBD1 covers 12 bases. Germline V gene lookup returns CDR1 SQVTM and CDR2 ANQGSEA. V trimming: 5 bases; J trimming: 10 bases; junction bases outside the gene matches: 11. The CDR3 has 14 residues. CDR3 nucleotide sequence: TGCAGCGTTTCGGGACAGGGGGCCCTCCTGGCAGCTTTCTTT. It translates to CSVSGQGALLAAFF.

V usage is TRBV20-1 and J usage is TRBJ2-1, with 10 positions matching TRBD2. This CDR3 has 15 residues. Germline V gene data show CDR1 as DFQATT and CDR2 as SNEGSKA (reference sequence). The CDR3 nucleotides are TGCAGCATAACAGTAGCGGGAGGCTTTCGCAATGAGCAGTTCTTC. Protein: CSITVAGGFRNEQFF.

The genes are TRBV7-9 and TRBJ1-5; no reliable D call. CDR3 length equals 14 residues. Germline assignment: CDR1 SEHNR and CDR2 FQNEAQ (reference sequence). V was pared by 5 bases and J by 5 bases, with 13 bases between. In DNA form, the CDR3 reads TGTGCCAGCAGCCGGGGAGGGTCGGATCAGCCCCAGCATTTT. This gives the protein CASSRGGSDQPQHF.

This rearrangement joins TRBV5-1 to TRBJ2-7; D not resolved. Germline values: CDR1 SGHRS, CDR2 YFSETQ. V was cut by 0 bases and J by 4 bases, with 8 bases left in between. The CDR3 contains 13 residues. DNA of the CDR3: TGCGCCAGCAGCTTGGACGTAGAGTACGAGCAGTACTTC. Its protein product is CASSLDVEYEQYF.

The chain couples TRBV7-2 to TRBJ2-1; D is perhaps TRBD1 or TRBD2 (6 bases each). From germline, CDR1 is SGHTA and CDR2 FQGNSA. The CDR3 extends over 14 amino acids. The V and J ends lost 6 bases and 1 base respectively, with 10 bases between them. As DNA, the CDR3 is TGTGCCAGCAGTCAGGGGAGGTCCTACAATGAGCAGTTCTTC. As protein: CASSQGRSYNEQFF. The full variable domain, in which reference TRBV7-2 and TRBJ2-1 provide the parts outside the CDR3, is GAGVSQSPSNKVTEKGKDVELRCDPISGHTALYWYRQSLGQGLEFLIYFQGNSAPDKSGLPSDRFSAERTGGSVSTLTIQRTQQEDSAVYLCASSQGRSYNEQFFGPGTRLTVL.

This clonotype was counted between two and nine times. The chain couples TRBV6-2 or TRBV6-3 to TRBJ2-1; D is ambiguous. V lost 7 bases and J lost 7, with 14 bases in between. Per germline, CDR1 MNHEY and CDR2 SVGEGT. This CDR3 has 13 amino acids. The CDR3 DNA reads as TGTGCCAGCACGAGGCCCAGAAGAAATGAGCAGTTCTTC. This translates into CASTRPRRNEQFF.

V gene TRBV7-2 combines with J gene TRBJ1-3; tentative D call: TRBD1 (5 bases). Per the germline V gene, CDR1 is SGHTA and CDR2 is FQGNSA. The CDR3 runs to 13 residues. V was pared by 8 bases and J by 4 bases, with 12 bases between. The CDR3 nucleotides are TGTGCCAGCCTAGGGGTTGCAGGAAACACCATATATTTT. Its translation: CASLGVAGNTIYF.

In DNA, the CDR3 is TGTGCCAGCAGCTTAGAATTTTTGGGGACTAGATACAATGAGCAGTTCTTC. This encodes CASSLEFLGTRYNEQFF. V and J are TRBV7-9 and TRBJ2-1; 8 bases match TRBD2. The CDR3 spans 17 residues. Germline V gene data show CDR1 as SEHNR and CDR2 as FQNEAQ (reference sequence). J was trimmed by 4 bases and V by 1 base; bases with no gene match: 9.